The source of this TCR beta chain is a study of cytomegalovirus exposure and HLA in healthy donors. The V gene end was trimmed by 3 bases and the J gene end by 2 bases; junction bases not matched to a gene: 4. Germline assignment: CDR1 KGHSH and CDR2 LQKENI. This CDR3 has 15 amino acids. In the PCR, 60 Vbeta and 13 Jbeta primers were used. Profiled with immunoSEQ multiplex PCR; TCRdb holds only in-frame clones, not every one. The data hold under 110,000 clones, with 65% to 85% observed a single time. The chain carries TRBV18 and TRBJ2-7, with 10 bases aligning to TRBD1. The sequence was obtained from a woman between 35 and 50 years old in good health and CMV-seronegative. Source material: PBMCs. The CDR3 coding sequence is TGTGCCAGCTCACCCGGGACAGGGGACCCCTACGAGCAGTACTTC. This gives the protein CASSPGTGDPYEQYF.